The clone carrying this TCR beta chain was found a few times. The data were obtained in a study of spatial heterogeneity in lung cancer. Time point here: sample taken at primary tumor resection. The study sequenced unsorted whole RNA from tumor, nontumor lung or frozen PBMC. Unique molecular identifiers, one per molecule, were present on every TCR cDNA molecule. MiXCR was run by TCRdb on the 5' RACE reads, yielding one entry per CDR3 protein. The sample shows approximately 92,000 distinct CDR3 sequences, approximately 12% of them seen only once. The starting material was PBMCs, obtained at surgery. This TCR was recovered from a male donor with early-stage non-small cell lung cancer.

This chain's CDR3 is CASSPWTGPYNEQFF. CDR3 coding DNA: TGTGCCAGCAGCCCTTGGACAGGACCCTACAATGAGCAGTTCTTC. V is TRBV14 and J is TRBJ2-1; TRBD1 matches at 7 bases. J lost 2 bases, V lost 4 bases, and 5 bases had no gene match. This CDR3 has 15 amino acids. CDR1 and CDR2 (germline): SGHDN, FVKESK.